The sequence of this T cell receptor (beta chain) was determined in a study of monozygotic twins with cystic fibrosis. Study-wide background: With about 15 PCR cycles, barcoded libraries came from 3 to 3.5 micrograms of fragmented DNA. The study, taken as a whole, reports: In this small cohort, shared CDR3 numbers showed no association with age, concordance or disease severity. Low clonality (median roughly 0.0099) suggested a mostly naive repertoire. Monozygotic CF twin pairs shared significantly more nucleotide-identical clonotypes than unrelated CF individuals did.

Concerning this clone: Its antigen is not known.

With V trimmed by 4 bases and J by 2 bases, 20 bases remained unmatched. There are 20 residues in the CDR3. Germline V gene data show CDR1 as MNHNS and CDR2 as SASEGT. TCRdb's copy holds only in-frame clones and misses some; the assay was immunoSEQ multiplex PCR. The sample includes tens of thousands of clones, about 87% of them seen just once. The material sequenced was blood. This chain links TRBV6-1 with TRBJ2-5; 9 nucleotides match TRBD1. The clonotype originates from a girl aged 2 to 9 with cystic fibrosis. The CDR3 DNA reads TGTGCCAGCAGTGCGTCCGTAACAGGGGGCGCCGACCGCCGGCAAGAGACCCAGTACTTC. It codes for CASSASVTGGADRRQETQYF.